This TCR beta chain was documented in a study of beta chain features in type 1 diabetes. This CDR3 region has 15 residues. Trimming cost V 4 bases and J 0 bases; bases outside gene matches: 5. From germline, CDR1 is SGHRS and CDR2 YFSETQ. With respect to this clone: Antigen unknown.

The study reverse transcribed the entire isolated RNA, so it sequenced expressed TCRB transcripts. TCRdb's table, derived via immunoSEQ multiplex PCR, lists solely in-frame clones and lacks some. The data hold approximately 160,000 clones, with 8.1% observed a single time. The study's findings and limits: The study found that naive, central memory and Treg TCRB repertoires appeared more similar in patients than in healthy donors. There were fewer insertions and more deletions at the VDJ junctions of type 1 diabetes patients.

This TCR came from a young man in good health. This chain links TRBV5-1 with TRBJ2-3; TRBD1 agrees at 7 bases. The sequencing input was central memory CD4+ T cells from blood. The CDR3 region has the DNA TGCGCCAGCAGCCAGACAGGGTATAGCACAGATACGCAGTATTTT. It translates to CASSQTGYSTDTQYF.